This T cell receptor beta chain was profiled in a study of beta chain features in type 1 diabetes. Study conclusions and caveats: Within each of all four CD4+ subsets, Type 1 diabetes patients had TCRB CDR3s that were moderately but significantly shorter.

By way of CD45RO/CCR7/CD25/CD127/CD95/CD27, the CD4+ regulatory, stem cell-like memory, central memory and naive cells were sorted. Of the isolated RNA, all was reverse transcribed, and so the sequenced material was expressed TCRB transcripts. Produced via immunoSEQ multiplex PCR; TCRdb's table is partial and in-frame only. There are some 300,000 clones in the sample; roughly 8% occur only once, and over 0.8% lies in the top ten. V lost 4 bases, J lost 1 base, and 3 bases lay in between. The CDR3 has 12 amino acids. From germline, CDR1 is SGHAT and CDR2 FQDESV (reference sequence). This clone has ten or more counts. Its antigen is unidentified.

Sequencing was performed on central memory CD4+ T cells from blood. V and J are TRBV11-1 and TRBJ2-3; D is unclear. The sequence was collected from a young woman in good health. CDR3 DNA: TGTGCCAGCAGCTCCGGCACAGATACGCAGTATTTT. Amino acids: CASSSGTDTQYF.